This is a list of T cell receptor beta chains from one sample in a study of T cells in Graves' hyperthyroidism and ophthalmopathy. TCRdb re-called the multiplex PCR reads through MiXCR, storing one row per CDR3 protein. This table has roughly 520,000 distinct CDR3 sequences, about 24% appearing once. The specimen sequenced was blood. Receptor source: a woman between 25 and 40 years old with Graves' ophthalmopathy. Each CDR3 is given with its conserved first and last residue. The order of the fields is D gene, clone size, V gene, J gene, CDR3 DNA, CDR3 protein. The D gene is left open where the match is weak. Some rows mark clone size as missing; the rest say once, few, many or name a class of expanded clone.

D: -; size: -; V: TRBV11-2; J: TRBJ2-2; DNA: TGTGCCAGCACCACAGGCGGACTCGTCGTTACCGGGGAGCTGTTTTTT; CDR3: CASTTGGLVVTGELFF
D: -; size: many; V: TRBV6-5; J: TRBJ2-5; DNA: TGTGCCAGCCCACCGGGACCCATAAACGCAGAGACCCAGTACTTC; CDR3: CASPPGPINAETQYF
D: -; size: many; V: TRBV12-3/TRBV12-4; J: TRBJ2-2; DNA: TGTGCCAGCAGCGCCGGTCGGTCCGGGGAGCTGTTTTTT; CDR3: CASSAGRSGELFF
D: -; size: -; V: TRBV4-2; J: TRBJ2-7; DNA: TGTGCCAGCAGCCAAGATGGAAGGACGGCGTCACAGCAGTACTTC; CDR3: CASSQDGRTASQQYF
D: -; size: few; V: TRBV4-1; J: TRBJ2-5; DNA: TGCGCCAGCAGCCAAGATTGGATTCGGGAGACCCAGTACTTC; CDR3: CASSQDWIRETQYF
D: -; size: -; V: TRBV25-1; J: TRBJ2-2; DNA: TGTGCCAGCAGGGAGGGGGGGGAGCTGTTTTTT; CDR3: CASREGGELFF
D: -; size: -; V: TRBV6-1; J: TRBJ2-5; DNA: TGTGCCAGCAGTGACCGGCGGGTCCAAGAGACCCAGTACTTC; CDR3: CASSDRRVQETQYF
D: TRBD2; size: -; V: TRBV11-1; J: TRBJ2-5; DNA: TGTGCCAGCAGCCCCCGACTAGCGGGAGAACCGGGAGAGACCCAGTACTTC; CDR3: CASSPRLAGEPGETQYF
D: -; size: -; V: TRBV5-4; J: TRBJ2-7; DNA: TGTGCCAGCGGCTTGGGCGTGGGGGACCATCGCGAGCAGTACTTC; CDR3: CASGLGVGDHREQYF
D: -; size: few; V: TRBV29-1; J: TRBJ1-5; DNA: TGCAGGCCGAACGGGGGGATGGGCAGCAATCAGCCCCAGCATTTT; CDR3: CRPNGGMGSNQPQHF
D: -; size: many; V: TRBV20-1; J: TRBJ2-5; DNA: TGCAGTGCTGCCTCAACTAGCAAAGAGACCCAGTACTTC; CDR3: CSAASTSKETQYF
D: TRBD1; size: -; V: TRBV6-2/TRBV6-3; J: TRBJ1-5; DNA: TGTGCCAGCAGTTACTCGACCAAGGGGGCTCAGCCCCAGCATTTT; CDR3: CASSYSTKGAQPQHF
D: TRBD1; size: many; V: TRBV28; J: TRBJ1-1; DNA: TGTGCCAGCAGTTCCAGACAGGGGGCAGACACTGAAGCTTTCTTT; CDR3: CASSSRQGADTEAFF
D: TRBD1; size: many; V: TRBV2; J: TRBJ1-1; DNA: TGTGCCAGCAACCCGCTGGGGGGGACAGGGATTTACACTGAAGCTTTCTTT; CDR3: CASNPLGGTGIYTEAFF
D: -; size: many; V: TRBV6-4; J: TRBJ2-1; DNA: TGTGCCAGCGAGAAAGGAAACAATGAGCAGTTCTTC; CDR3: CASEKGNNEQFF
D: -; size: many; V: TRBV7-8; J: TRBJ1-3; DNA: TGTGCCAGCAGCCCAGGACGGACGTGGGCCTCTGGAAACACCATATATTTT; CDR3: CASSPGRTWASGNTIYF
D: -; size: many; V: TRBV6-8; J: TRBJ1-5; DNA: TGTGCCAGCAGGTCGACAGTTGGACCAGATTATAGCAATCAGCCCCAGCATTTT; CDR3: CASRSTVGPDYSNQPQHF
D: -; size: many; V: TRBV5-1; J: TRBJ1-1; DNA: TGCGCCAGCAGCTATCTTTTGGGAGGGGGCACTGAAGCTTTCTTT; CDR3: CASSYLLGGGTEAFF
D: TRBD1; size: many; V: TRBV19; J: TRBJ2-7; DNA: TGTGCCAGTAGTACTACCGGGACAGTGACCTACGAGCAGTACTTC; CDR3: CASSTTGTVTYEQYF
D: -; size: many; V: TRBV19; J: TRBJ1-2; DNA: TGTGCCAGCAGAGTACGGGGGGGGATGGATGGCTACACCTTC; CDR3: CASRVRGGMDGYTF
D: -; size: many; V: TRBV12-3/TRBV12-4; J: TRBJ2-7; DNA: TGTGCCAGCAGTCTTCCCTCGGCACCGACCTACGAGCAGTACTTC; CDR3: CASSLPSAPTYEQYF
D: TRBD1; size: many; V: TRBV12-3/TRBV12-4; J: TRBJ1-2; DNA: TGTGCCAGCAGTTTGGGGACAGCACCCTATGGCTACACCTTC; CDR3: CASSLGTAPYGYTF
D: -; size: many; V: TRBV30; J: TRBJ1-1; DNA: TGTGCCTGGAGTGAGGTTTGGCAGGCGAACACTGAAGCTTTCTTT; CDR3: CAWSEVWQANTEAFF
D: TRBD1; size: many; V: TRBV10-3; J: TRBJ1-1; DNA: TGTGCCATCAGGAAGGACAGGGACACTGAAGCTTTCTTT; CDR3: CAIRKDRDTEAFF
D: -; size: -; V: TRBV12-3/TRBV12-4; J: TRBJ1-2; DNA: TGTGCCAGCAGTTCCGTCCGGGTCCTCTATGGCTACACCTTC; CDR3: CASSSVRVLYGYTF
D: -; size: many; V: TRBV12-3/TRBV12-4; J: TRBJ1-6; DNA: TGTGCCAGCACTACGTACCTCGCCTATAATTCACCCCTCCACTTT; CDR3: CASTTYLAYNSPLHF